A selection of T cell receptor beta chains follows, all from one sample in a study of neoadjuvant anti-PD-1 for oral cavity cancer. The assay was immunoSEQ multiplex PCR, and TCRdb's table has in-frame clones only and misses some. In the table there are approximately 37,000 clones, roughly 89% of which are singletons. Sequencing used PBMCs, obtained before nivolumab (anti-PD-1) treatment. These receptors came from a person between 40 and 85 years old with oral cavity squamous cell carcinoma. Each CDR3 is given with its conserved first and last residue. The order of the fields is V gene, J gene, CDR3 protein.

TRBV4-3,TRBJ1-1,CASSQERGLTEAFF
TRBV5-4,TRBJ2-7,CASSLGTSGGAYEQYF
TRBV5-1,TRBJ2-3,CASSPQGLSTDTQYF
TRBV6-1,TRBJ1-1,CASSSPSRTEAFF
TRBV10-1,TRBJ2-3,CASSESQADTQYF
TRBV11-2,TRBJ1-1,CASAYGTDTEAFF
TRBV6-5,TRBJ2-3,CASSGAGFSTDTQYF
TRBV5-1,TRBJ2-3,CASSTGGTTSTDTQYF
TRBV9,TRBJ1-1,CASSVELRTEAFF
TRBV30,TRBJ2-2,CAWSVRRTGELFF
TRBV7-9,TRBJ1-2,CASSLQGLEFGYTF
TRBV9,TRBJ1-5,CASSVVSGTSNQPQHF
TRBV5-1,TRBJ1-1,CASSLDGVNTEAFF
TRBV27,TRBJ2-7,CASSSPGLAGEQYF
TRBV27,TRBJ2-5,CASGTGGLLGAGTQYF
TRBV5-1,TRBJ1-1,CASSLGWDRGRGVTEAFF
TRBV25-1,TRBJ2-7,CASLLSGGSEQYF
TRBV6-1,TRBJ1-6,CASSETQPGSANSPLHF
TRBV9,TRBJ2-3,CASSVGAGGRTDTQYF